This T cell receptor (beta chain) was identified during a study of T cell responses to AZD1222 COVID-19 vaccine (dated by TCRdb to about 2021). Turning to the overall study: TCR sequencing was performed for 230 to 250 trial participants, of whom 200 to 210 were given two doses of AZD1222 and around 25 were given two doses of MenACWY control vaccine. Enrollment into the trials was organized by age into subgroups of 18-55, 56-69 and 70-plus years, and those subgroups contained 148, 28 and 57 TCR-sequenced participants, respectively.

The CDR3 regions of human TCRbeta chains were analyzed by immunosequencing. The authors' analysis ran thus. Repertoire TCRs were matched against a reference library of SARS-CoV-2-specific TCRs generated with the MIRA antigen-specificity platform. Breadth was defined as the fraction of unique TCRs that were SARS-CoV-2-associated, and depth was defined as the fraction of total T cells that were SARS-CoV-2-associated. Using the MIRA data, every spike-specific TCR was mapped to the spike region that the TCR reacted to and assigned to either a CD4 or a CD8 class. Log10-transformed breadth and depth values were compared by one-way ANOVA with Sidak's multiple comparisons tests. TCRdb mirrors the immuneACCESS table, restricted to in-frame sequences. Some clones are absent from its copies; in checked studies, under half trace to an unresolved V gene, and the reason for the others is unknown. Clone size and V and J calls were adopted from that table, with D and trimming inferred from the DNA. The sample profile shows 95,000 to 150,000 clones; roughly 91% of them were found once. The leading ten clones occupy around 10% of the sample.

Broader findings and caveats from the paper: Because no day 14 peak-response samples were available, repertoires were characterized only after the peak T cell response. Nearly half of unique spike-specific TCRs reportedly recognized epitopes outside regions mutated in the B.1.351 and B.1.1.7 variants. The vaccine-associated CD4 TCRs covered the entire spike protein, and the dominant responses fell in regions 160-218 and 743-854. Conclusions about previously exposed vaccinees were limited because only 6 or 7 AZD1222 recipients were SARS-CoV-2 seropositive at baseline. In the small 56-69-year group, the increase in depth fell short of significance, most likely because of low power. After two AZD1222 doses, spike-specific TCR breadth and depth were significantly higher than at day 0 and than in MenACWY recipients. Participants were mostly white British, with more females than males. The authors suggested clonal diversity may have been underestimated.

This clone was seen a handful of times. Its target antigen remains unknown. No per-base quality is available; no much larger clone lies one base away. Taken with the paper, the label for time point translates to: baseline before first vaccination. According to the study, the label for this sample's treatment or condition signals: meningococcal conjugate vaccine given as trial control. Samples from vaccinated people were obtained from the UK trials COV001 and COV002, which included a single-blind randomized controlled phase 2/3 trial of AZD1222 (ChAdOx1 nCoV-19) in healthy adults. For TCRbeta chain sequencing, PBMC samples from trial participants were taken at day 0 and at day 28 after the second dose. The clonotype originates from an adult in good health. Material: peripheral blood, obtained on day 0 of MenACWY control vaccination.

The encoded CDR3 is CASSPEGGAGYEQYF. The DNA sequence is TGTGCCAGCAGTCCTGAGGGGGGGGCGGGATACGAGCAGTACTTC. This chain is built from TRBV6-5 and TRBJ2-7, with TRBD2 tentatively as D gene (7 bases match). At the junction V is shortened by 5 bases and J by 4 bases, with 18 bases in between. The germline V gene provides CDR1 MNHEY and CDR2 SVGAGI. From cysteine to phenylalanine, the CDR3 is 15 amino acids long. Here the CDR3 DNA is all that survives: 45 bases in frame from base 1.